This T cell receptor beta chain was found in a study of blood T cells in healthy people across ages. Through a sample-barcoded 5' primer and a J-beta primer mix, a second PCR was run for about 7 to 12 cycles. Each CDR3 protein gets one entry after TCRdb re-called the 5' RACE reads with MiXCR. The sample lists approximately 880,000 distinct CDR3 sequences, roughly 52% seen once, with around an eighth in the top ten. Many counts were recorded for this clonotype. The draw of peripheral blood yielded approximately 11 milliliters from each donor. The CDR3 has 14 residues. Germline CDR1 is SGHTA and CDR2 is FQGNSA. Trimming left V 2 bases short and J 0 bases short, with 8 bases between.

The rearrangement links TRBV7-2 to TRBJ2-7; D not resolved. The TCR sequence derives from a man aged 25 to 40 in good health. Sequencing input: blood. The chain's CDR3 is CASSLMAASYEQYF. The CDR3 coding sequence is TGTGCCAGCAGCTTAATGGCAGCCTCCTACGAGCAGTACTTC.